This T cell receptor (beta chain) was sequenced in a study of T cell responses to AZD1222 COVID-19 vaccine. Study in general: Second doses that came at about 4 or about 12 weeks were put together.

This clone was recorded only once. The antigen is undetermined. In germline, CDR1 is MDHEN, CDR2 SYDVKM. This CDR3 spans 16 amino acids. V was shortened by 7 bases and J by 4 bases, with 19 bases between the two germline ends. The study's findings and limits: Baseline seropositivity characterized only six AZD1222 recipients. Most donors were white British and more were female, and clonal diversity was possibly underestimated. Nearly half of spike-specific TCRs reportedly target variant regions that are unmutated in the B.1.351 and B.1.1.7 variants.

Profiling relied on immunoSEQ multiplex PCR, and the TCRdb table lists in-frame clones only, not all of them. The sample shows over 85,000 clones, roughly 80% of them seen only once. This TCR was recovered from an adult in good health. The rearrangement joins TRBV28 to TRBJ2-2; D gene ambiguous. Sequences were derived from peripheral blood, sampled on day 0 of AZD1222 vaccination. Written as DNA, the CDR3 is TGTGCCAGCACCTTATCCACCCTCCTTGGCACCGGGGAGCTGTTTTTT. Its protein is CASTLSTLLGTGELFF.